This is a list of T cell receptor beta chains from one sample in a study of T cells in Graves' hyperthyroidism and ophthalmopathy. MiXCR, applied by TCRdb to the multiplex PCR reads, yields one record per CDR3 protein. The sample records hundreds of thousands of distinct CDR3 sequences, 20% to 30% being singletons. Material: blood. These TCRs come from a man aged 50 or older with Graves' hyperthyroidism. CDR3s include the opening cysteine and the closing phenylalanine or tryptophan. Each record gives: J gene, clone size, D gene, V gene, CDR3 DNA, CDR3 protein. The D gene is left open where the match is weak. Expanded clones get a size class; other rows say once, few or many, or leave the size out.

j_gene: TRBJ2-5; abundance: -; d_gene: -; v_gene: TRBV25-1; CDR3nt: TGTGCCAGCAGTGATGGAGGCACCGAGACCCAGTACTTC; CDR3aa: CASSDGGTETQYF
j_gene: TRBJ2-3; abundance: few; d_gene: -; v_gene: TRBV5-1; CDR3nt: TGCGCCAGCGCGGGTGTGGATACGCAGTATTTT; CDR3aa: CASAGVDTQYF
j_gene: TRBJ1-5; abundance: -; d_gene: -; v_gene: TRBV6-1; CDR3nt: TGTGCCAGCAGTGAAGTACTTGGGGGCCGGCAGCCCCAGCATTTT; CDR3aa: CASSEVLGGRQPQHF
j_gene: TRBJ2-7; abundance: -; d_gene: TRBD1; v_gene: TRBV11-2; CDR3nt: TGTGCCAGCAGCTTGGCGGGACAGGGGACCGAGCAGTACTTC; CDR3aa: CASSLAGQGTEQYF
j_gene: TRBJ2-3; abundance: many; d_gene: -; v_gene: TRBV5-4; CDR3nt: TGTGCCAGCAGGAACACAGATACGCAGTATTTT; CDR3aa: CASRNTDTQYF
j_gene: TRBJ1-4; abundance: -; d_gene: -; v_gene: TRBV15; CDR3nt: TGTGCCACCAGCAAAATCAGGGGAAGGGCGGAAAAACTGTTTTTT; CDR3aa: CATSKIRGRAEKLFF
j_gene: TRBJ2-7; abundance: -; d_gene: TRBD1; v_gene: TRBV6-2/TRBV6-3; CDR3nt: TGTGCCAGCAGTTACGCCAGGGGGCCTGAATACGAGCAGTACTTC; CDR3aa: CASSYARGPEYEQYF
j_gene: TRBJ2-5; abundance: -; d_gene: -; v_gene: TRBV28; CDR3nt: TGTGCCAGCAGTCCGGGGATTAGGGGTGGCGAGACCCAGTACTTC; CDR3aa: CASSPGIRGGETQYF
j_gene: TRBJ2-1; abundance: once; d_gene: -; v_gene: TRBV27; CDR3nt: TGTGCCAGCAGTTTCACCAGGGGTAGTGAGCAGTTCTTC; CDR3aa: CASSFTRGSEQFF
j_gene: TRBJ1-5; abundance: many; d_gene: -; v_gene: TRBV5-4; CDR3nt: TGTGCCAGCAGCGAGGGGGGCAATCAGCCCCAGCATTTT; CDR3aa: CASSEGGNQPQHF
j_gene: TRBJ2-5; abundance: once; d_gene: TRBD1; v_gene: TRBV14; CDR3nt: TGTGCCAGCAGTTACGTCACGGGACAGCAAGAGACCCAGTACTTC; CDR3aa: CASSYVTGQQETQYF
j_gene: TRBJ2-1; abundance: -; d_gene: TRBD2; v_gene: TRBV20-1; CDR3nt: TGCAGTGCGGGGGAAGCGGGAGGGCCCAACAATGAGCAGTTCTTC; CDR3aa: CSAGEAGGPNNEQFF
j_gene: TRBJ1-1; abundance: -; d_gene: -; v_gene: TRBV20-1; CDR3nt: TGCAGTGTCTACGGGTCCGGCGAGAACACTGAAGCTTTCTTT; CDR3aa: CSVYGSGENTEAFF
j_gene: TRBJ2-1; abundance: once; d_gene: TRBD2; v_gene: TRBV20-1; CDR3nt: TGCAGTGCCCAGCGGGGCATCGGGGGGGACAATGAGCAGTTCTTC; CDR3aa: CSAQRGIGGDNEQFF